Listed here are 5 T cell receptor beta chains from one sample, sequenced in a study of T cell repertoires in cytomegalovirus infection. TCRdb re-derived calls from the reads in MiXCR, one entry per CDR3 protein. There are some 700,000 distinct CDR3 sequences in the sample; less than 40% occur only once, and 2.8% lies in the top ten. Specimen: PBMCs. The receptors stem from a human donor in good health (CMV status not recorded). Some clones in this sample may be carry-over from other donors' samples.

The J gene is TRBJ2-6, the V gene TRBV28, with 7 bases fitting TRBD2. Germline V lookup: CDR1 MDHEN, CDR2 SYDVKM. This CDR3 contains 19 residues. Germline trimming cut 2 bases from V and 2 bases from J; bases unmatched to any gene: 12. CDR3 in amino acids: CASSLNSRWGGTGANVLTF. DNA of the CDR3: TGTGCCAGCAGTTTAAATTCCCGGTGGGGGGGTACTGGGGCCAACGTCCTGACTTTC.

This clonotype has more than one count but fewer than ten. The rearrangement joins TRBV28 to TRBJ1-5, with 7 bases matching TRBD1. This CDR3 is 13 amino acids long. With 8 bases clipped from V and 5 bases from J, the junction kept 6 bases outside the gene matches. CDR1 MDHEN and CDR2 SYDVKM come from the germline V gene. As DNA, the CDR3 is TGTGCCAGCCGAGGGACAGATCATCAGCCCCAGCATTTT. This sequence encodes CASRGTDHQPQHF.

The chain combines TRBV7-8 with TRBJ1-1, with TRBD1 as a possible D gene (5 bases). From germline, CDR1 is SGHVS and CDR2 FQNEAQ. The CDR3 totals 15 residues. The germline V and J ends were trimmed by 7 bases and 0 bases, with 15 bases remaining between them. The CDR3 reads CASTSLGGVNTEAFF. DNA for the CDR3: TGTGCCAGCACCTCACTTGGGGGGGTGAACACTGAAGCTTTCTTT.

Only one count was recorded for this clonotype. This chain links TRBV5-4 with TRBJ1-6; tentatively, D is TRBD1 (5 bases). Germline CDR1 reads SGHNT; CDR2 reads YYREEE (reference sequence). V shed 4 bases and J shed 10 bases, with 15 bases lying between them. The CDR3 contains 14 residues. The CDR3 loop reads CASSTWGRGSPLHF. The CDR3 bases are TGTGCCAGCAGCACCTGGGGACGAGGGTCACCCCTCCACTTT.

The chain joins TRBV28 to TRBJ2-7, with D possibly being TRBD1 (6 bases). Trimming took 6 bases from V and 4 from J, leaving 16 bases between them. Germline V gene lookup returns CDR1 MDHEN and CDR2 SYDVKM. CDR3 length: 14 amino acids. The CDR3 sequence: CASRVLGRGYEQYF. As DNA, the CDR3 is TGTGCCAGCAGGGTCCTGGGCAGGGGTTACGAGCAGTACTTC.